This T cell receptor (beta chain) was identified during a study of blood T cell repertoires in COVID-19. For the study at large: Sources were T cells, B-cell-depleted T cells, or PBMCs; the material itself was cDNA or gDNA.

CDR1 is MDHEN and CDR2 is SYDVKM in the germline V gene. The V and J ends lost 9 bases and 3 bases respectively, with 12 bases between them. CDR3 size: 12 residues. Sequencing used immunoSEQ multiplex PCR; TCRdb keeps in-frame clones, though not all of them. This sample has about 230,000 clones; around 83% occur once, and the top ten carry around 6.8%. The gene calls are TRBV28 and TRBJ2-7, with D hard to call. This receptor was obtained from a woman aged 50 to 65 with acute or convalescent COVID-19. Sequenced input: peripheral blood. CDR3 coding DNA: TGTGCCAGTACCGGGTCCCACTACGAGCAGTACTTC. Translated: CASTGSHYEQYF.